This T cell receptor (beta chain) emerged from a study of blood T cell repertoires in COVID-19. About the research overall: Donors in the United States, Italy and Spain gave samples during acute or convalescent COVID-19.

Germline V gene sequence: CDR1 LNHNV, CDR2 YYDKDF (reference sequence). V was clipped by 5 bases and J by 11 bases, with 13 bases between them. This CDR3 has 12 amino acids. The repertoire was sequenced with immunoSEQ multiplex PCR; TCRdb's copy has only in-frame clones and lacks some. The sample gives some 89,000 clones, about 85% of which show up once; about 4.5% is in the top ten. The chain links TRBV15 to TRBJ1-5; D uncertain. Material: peripheral blood. The sequence came from a man aged 60 to 69 with acute or convalescent COVID-19. The CDR3: CATSPTFSAQHF. The DNA of the CDR3 is TGTGCCACCAGCCCAACCTTCTCGGCCCAGCATTTT.